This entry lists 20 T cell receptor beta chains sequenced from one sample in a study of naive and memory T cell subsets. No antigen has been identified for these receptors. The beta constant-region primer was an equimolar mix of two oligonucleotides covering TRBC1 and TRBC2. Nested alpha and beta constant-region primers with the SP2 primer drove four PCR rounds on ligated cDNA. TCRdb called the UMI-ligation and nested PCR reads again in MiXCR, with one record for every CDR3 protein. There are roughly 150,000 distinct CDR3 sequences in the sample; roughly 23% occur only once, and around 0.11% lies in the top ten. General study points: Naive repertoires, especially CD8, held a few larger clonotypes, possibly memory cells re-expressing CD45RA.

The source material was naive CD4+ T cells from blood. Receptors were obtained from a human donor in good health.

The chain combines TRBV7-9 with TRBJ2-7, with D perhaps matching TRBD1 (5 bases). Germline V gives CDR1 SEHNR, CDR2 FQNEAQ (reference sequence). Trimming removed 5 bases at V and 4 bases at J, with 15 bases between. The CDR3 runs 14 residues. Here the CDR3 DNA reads TGTGCCAGCAGCCTTGGGGCCGAGTTGTACGAGCAGTACTTC. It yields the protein CASSLGAELYEQYF.

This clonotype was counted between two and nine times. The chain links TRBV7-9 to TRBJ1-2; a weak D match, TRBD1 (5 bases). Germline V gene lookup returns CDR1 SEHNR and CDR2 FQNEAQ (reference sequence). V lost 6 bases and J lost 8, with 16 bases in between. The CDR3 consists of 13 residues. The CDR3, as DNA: TGTGCCAGCAGTTACGGGACGGTGTTGGGCTACACCTTC. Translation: CASSYGTVLGYTF.

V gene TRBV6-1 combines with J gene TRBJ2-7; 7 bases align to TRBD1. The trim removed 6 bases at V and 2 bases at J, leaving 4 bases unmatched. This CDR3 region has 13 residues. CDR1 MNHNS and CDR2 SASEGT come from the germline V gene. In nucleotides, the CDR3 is TGTGCCAGCAGGTGGACAGGCGCCTACGAGCAGTACTTC. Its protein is CASRWTGAYEQYF.

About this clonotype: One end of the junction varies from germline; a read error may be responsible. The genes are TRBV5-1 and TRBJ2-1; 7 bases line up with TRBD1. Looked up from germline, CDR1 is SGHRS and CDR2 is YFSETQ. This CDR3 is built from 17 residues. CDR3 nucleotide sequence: TGCGCCAGCAGCTTGTCTCCGAGACAGGGCTCCAACAATGAGCAGTTCTTC. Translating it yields CASSLSPRQGSNNEQFF.

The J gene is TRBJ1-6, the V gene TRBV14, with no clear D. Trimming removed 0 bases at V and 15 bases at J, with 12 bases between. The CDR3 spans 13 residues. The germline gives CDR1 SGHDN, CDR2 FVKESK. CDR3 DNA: TGTGCCAGCAGCCAAGAAGGGAGGTATATCCTCCACTTT. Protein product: CASSQEGRYILHF.

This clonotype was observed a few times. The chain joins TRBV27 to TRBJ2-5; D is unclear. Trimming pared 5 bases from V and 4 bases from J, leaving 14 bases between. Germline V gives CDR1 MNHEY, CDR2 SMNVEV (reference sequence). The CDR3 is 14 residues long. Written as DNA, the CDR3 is TGTGCCAGCAGTCCCCTTAGCATCCCAGAGACCCAGTACTTC. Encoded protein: CASSPLSIPETQYF.

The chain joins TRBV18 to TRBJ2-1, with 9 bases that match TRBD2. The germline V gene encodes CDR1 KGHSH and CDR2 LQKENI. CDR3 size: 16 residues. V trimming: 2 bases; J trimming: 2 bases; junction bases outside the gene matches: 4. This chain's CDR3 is CASSPGAGGTYNEQFF. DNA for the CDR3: TGTGCCAGCTCACCAGGAGCGGGAGGTACCTACAATGAGCAGTTCTTC.

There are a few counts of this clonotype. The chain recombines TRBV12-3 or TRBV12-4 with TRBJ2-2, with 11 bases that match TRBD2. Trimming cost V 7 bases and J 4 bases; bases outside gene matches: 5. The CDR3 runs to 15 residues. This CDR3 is CASTIAGGSTGELFF. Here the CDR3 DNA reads TGTGCCAGCACCATAGCGGGAGGGTCCACCGGGGAGCTGTTTTTT.

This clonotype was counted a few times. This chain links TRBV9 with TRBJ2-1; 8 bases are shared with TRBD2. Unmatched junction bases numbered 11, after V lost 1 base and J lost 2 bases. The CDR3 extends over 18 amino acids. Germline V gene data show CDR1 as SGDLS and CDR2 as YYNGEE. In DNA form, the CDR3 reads TGTGCCAGCAGCGTATTAGAACGGGAGGGCCGAACCTACAATGAGCAGTTCTTC. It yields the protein CASSVLEREGRTYNEQFF.

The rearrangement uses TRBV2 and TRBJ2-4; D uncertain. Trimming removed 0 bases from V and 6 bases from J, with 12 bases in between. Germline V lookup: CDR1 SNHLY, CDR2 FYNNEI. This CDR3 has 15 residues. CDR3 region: CASSEAGRVVNIQYF. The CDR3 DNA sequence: TGTGCCAGCAGTGAAGCTGGAAGGGTAGTAAACATTCAGTACTTC. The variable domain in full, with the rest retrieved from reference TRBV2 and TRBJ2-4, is EPEVTQTPSHQVTQMGQEVILRCVPISNHLYFYWYRQILGQKVEFLVSFYNNEISEKSEIFDDQFSVERPDGSNFTLKIRSTKLEDSAMYFCASSEAGRVVNIQYFGAGTRLSVL.

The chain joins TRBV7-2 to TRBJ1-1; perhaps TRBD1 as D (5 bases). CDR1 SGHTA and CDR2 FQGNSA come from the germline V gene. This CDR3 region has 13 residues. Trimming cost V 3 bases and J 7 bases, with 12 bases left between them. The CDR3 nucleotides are TGTGCCAGCAGCTTTAGGGGTGATAATGAAGCTTTCTTT. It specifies CASSFRGDNEAFF.

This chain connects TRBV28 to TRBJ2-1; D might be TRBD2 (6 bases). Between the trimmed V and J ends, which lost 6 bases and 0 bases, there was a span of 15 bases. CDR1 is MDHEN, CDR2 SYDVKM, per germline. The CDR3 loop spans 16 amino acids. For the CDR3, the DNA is TGTGCCAGCAGCCTAGCTAGCGCGAGCTCCTACAATGAGCAGTTCTTC. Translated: CASSLASASSYNEQFF.

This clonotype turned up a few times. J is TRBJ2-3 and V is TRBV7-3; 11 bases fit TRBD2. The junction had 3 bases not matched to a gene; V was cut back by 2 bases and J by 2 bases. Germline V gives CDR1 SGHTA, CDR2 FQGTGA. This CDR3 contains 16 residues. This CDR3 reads CASSLRTSGYTDTQYF. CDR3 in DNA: TGTGCCAGCAGCTTACGGACTAGCGGGTACACAGATACGCAGTATTTT. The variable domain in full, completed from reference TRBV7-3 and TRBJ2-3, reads GAGVSQTPSNKVTEKGKYVELRCDPISGHTALYWYRQSLGQGPEFLIYFQGTGAADDSGLPNDRFFAVRPEGSVSTLKIQRTERGDSAVYLCASSLRTSGYTDTQYFGPGTRLTVL.

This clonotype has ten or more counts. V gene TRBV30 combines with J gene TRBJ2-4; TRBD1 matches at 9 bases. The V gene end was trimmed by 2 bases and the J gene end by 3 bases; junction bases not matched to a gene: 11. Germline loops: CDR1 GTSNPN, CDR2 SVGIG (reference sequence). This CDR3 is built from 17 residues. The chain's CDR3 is CAWSRDQGQGGKNIQYF. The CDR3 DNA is TGTGCCTGGAGTAGGGACCAGGGACAGGGAGGCAAAAACATTCAGTACTTC.

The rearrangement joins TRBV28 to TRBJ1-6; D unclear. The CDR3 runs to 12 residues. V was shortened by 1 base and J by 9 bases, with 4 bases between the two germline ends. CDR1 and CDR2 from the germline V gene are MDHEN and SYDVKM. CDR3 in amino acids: CASSLSASPLHF. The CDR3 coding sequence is TGTGCCAGCAGTTTATCAGCTTCACCCCTCCACTTT.

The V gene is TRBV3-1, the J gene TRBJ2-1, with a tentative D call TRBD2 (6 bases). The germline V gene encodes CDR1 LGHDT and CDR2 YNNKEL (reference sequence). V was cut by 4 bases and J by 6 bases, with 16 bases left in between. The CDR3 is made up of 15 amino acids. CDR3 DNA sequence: TGTGCCAGCAGCCGTAGCGGTACCGGGACCAATGAGCAGTTCTTC. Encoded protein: CASSRSGTGTNEQFF.

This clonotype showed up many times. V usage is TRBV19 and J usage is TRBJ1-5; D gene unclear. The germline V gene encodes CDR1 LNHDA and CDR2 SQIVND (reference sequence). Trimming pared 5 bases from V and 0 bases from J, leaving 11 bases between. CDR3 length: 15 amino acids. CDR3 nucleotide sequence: TGTGCCAGTAGTGGTATCGGGAATAGCAATCAGCCCCAGCATTTT. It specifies CASSGIGNSNQPQHF.

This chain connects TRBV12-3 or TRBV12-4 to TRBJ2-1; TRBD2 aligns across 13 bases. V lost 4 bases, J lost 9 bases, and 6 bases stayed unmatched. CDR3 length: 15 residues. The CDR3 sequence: CASSSTSGRGVEQFF. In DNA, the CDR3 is TGTGCCAGCAGTTCTACTAGCGGGAGGGGGGTTGAGCAGTTCTTC.

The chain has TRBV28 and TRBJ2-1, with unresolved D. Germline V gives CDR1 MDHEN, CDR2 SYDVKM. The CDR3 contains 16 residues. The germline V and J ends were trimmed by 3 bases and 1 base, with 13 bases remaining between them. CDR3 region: CASSFPGAGSYNEQFF. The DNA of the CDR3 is TGTGCCAGCAGTTTCCCCGGAGCTGGGTCCTACAATGAGCAGTTCTTC.

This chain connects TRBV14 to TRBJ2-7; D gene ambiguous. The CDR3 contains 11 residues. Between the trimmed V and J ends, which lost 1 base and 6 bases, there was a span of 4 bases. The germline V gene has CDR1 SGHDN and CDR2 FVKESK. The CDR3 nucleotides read TGTGCCAGCAGCCAAGGTGCCGAGCAGTACTTC. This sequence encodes CASSQGAEQYF.